This T cell receptor beta chain was sequenced during a study of cytomegalovirus exposure and HLA in healthy donors. PCR employed 60 Vbeta and 13 Jbeta primers. The method was immunoSEQ multiplex PCR; TCRdb's version includes in-frame clones alone and lacks a portion of them. This sample has approximately 130,000 clones, with 81% found just once. Germline CDR1 and CDR2: SGHRS and YFSETQ. The CDR3 extends over 17 amino acids. The trim removed 0 bases at V and 1 base at J, leaving 9 bases unmatched. The study, taken as a whole, reports: It was reported that the classifier diagnosed cytomegalovirus status with high specificity and sensitivity in both the original and validation cohorts.

A remark on this clone: The target antigen is unknown.

The sequenced material came from PBMCs. The chain joins TRBV5-1 to TRBJ1-1; 7 positions agree with TRBD1. The TCR sequence derives from a man between 18 and 35 years old in good health and CMV-seronegative. The CDR3 DNA sequence: TGCGCCAGCAGCTTGGCGACAGGGACGGCGGCGAACACTGAAGCTTTCTTT. Its translation: CASSLATGTAANTEAFF. The whole variable domain, remainder taken from reference TRBV5-1 and TRBJ1-1, is KAGVTQTPRYLIKTRGQQVTLSCSPISGHRSVSWYQQTPGQGLQFLFEYFSETQRNKGNFPGRFSGRQFSNSRSEMNVSTLELGDSALYLCASSLATGTAANTEAFFGQGTRLTVV.